This TCR beta chain was profiled in a study of blood T cell repertoires in COVID-19. TCRdb's copy holds only in-frame clones and misses some; the assay was immunoSEQ multiplex PCR. The profile covers about 130,000 clones, with around 81% appearing a single time and approximately 18% taken by the ten largest. Trimming cost V 1 base and J 3 bases, with 12 bases left between them. In germline, CDR1 is MDHEN, CDR2 SYDVKM. CDR3 length: 15 amino acids. The chain uses TRBV28 and TRBJ2-5; no clear D gene. This TCR came from a man aged 30-40 years with COVID-19, enrolled during active disease. The sequencing sample was made of peripheral blood. As DNA, the CDR3 is TGTGCCAGCAGTTTATATTTGGCAGAAAAAGAGACCCAGTACTTC. Translation: CASSLYLAEKETQYF.